The 29 T cell receptor beta chains reported below all come from one sample, sequenced in a study of CD4 T cells in relation to SARS-CoV-2 and coronaviruses. Method: immunoSEQ multiplex PCR; TCRdb's copy keeps in-frame clones and lacks some. This repertoire shows about 25,000 clones, approximately 78% found once; its top ten account for more than 11%. Their target antigens are unknown. Before the COVID-19 pandemic, during about 2010-2018, CD4+ T cells were taken from unexposed donors. Isolation of CD4+ T cells took place after about 10 days in culture. Material: CD4+ T cells from PBMCs, cultured in vitro. These receptor sequences come from a human donor in good health.

The V and J genes are TRBV11-3 and TRBJ2-2; 7 bases agree with TRBD1. CDR3 length: 16 residues. Germline V gene data show CDR1 as SGHNT and CDR2 as YENEEA. The ends lost 1 base at V and 1 base at J; junction bases unmatched: 3. The CDR3 loop is CASSLAGQVNTGELFF. The CDR3 bases are TGTGCCAGCAGCTTAGCTGGACAGGTGAACACCGGGGAGCTGTTTTTT. The complete variable domain, with remaining parts taken from reference TRBV11-3 and TRBJ2-2, reads EAGVVQSPRYKIIEKKQPVAFWCNPISGHNTLYWYLQNLGQGPELLIRYENEEAVDDSQLPKDRFSAERLKGVDSTLKIQPAELGDSAVYLCASSLAGQVNTGELFFGEGSRLTVL.

A few counts support this clone. The rearrangement uses TRBV29-1 and TRBJ1-1; tentatively, D is TRBD1 (5 bases). The CDR3 contains 11 residues. The V gene's germline CDR1 is SQVTM and CDR2 ANQGSEA. V was cut by 8 bases and J by 2 bases, with 9 bases left in between. CDR3 amino acids: CSYDRNTEAFF. CDR3 bases: TGCAGCTACGACAGAAACACTGAAGCTTTCTTT.

The chain carries TRBV11-1 and TRBJ2-1; the match to TRBD1 covers 9 bases. V gave up 3 bases and J gave up 7 bases; unmatched junction bases: 7. The CDR3 runs to 15 residues. CDR1 SGHAT and CDR2 FQDESV come from the germline V gene (reference sequence). The CDR3 sequence: CASSLTQDRGNEQFF. CDR3 DNA sequence: TGTGCCAGCAGCTTGACCCAGGACAGGGGAAATGAGCAGTTCTTC.

This clone was seen once. The V and J genes are TRBV7-2 and TRBJ2-7; D may match TRBD1 or TRBD2 (5 bases each). Trimming took off 6 bases at V and 6 bases at J, with 24 bases between the two ends. CDR1 and CDR2 from the germline V gene are SGHTA and FQGNSA. The CDR3 covers 16 residues. CDR3 in amino acids: CASSSRDLTPLSEQYF. The CDR3 DNA sequence: TGTGCCAGCAGTTCGAGGGACCTCACCCCCCTCTCCGAGCAGTACTTC.

J is TRBJ2-7 and V is TRBV2, with 7 positions matching TRBD2. This CDR3 has 18 residues. The ends lost 3 bases at V and 0 bases at J; junction bases unmatched: 14. Germline CDR1 and CDR2: SNHLY and FYNNEI. CDR3 nucleotide sequence: TGTGCCAGCAGTGAGCAGGGTACGTGGGCTAGCGGCTCCTACGAGCAGTACTTC. It codes for CASSEQGTWASGSYEQYF.

The chain links TRBV30 to TRBJ2-2; D is uncertain. Trimming shortened V by 0 bases and J by 0 bases, and 5 bases separated the two germline ends. This CDR3 is built from 14 residues. CDR1 and CDR2 (germline): GTSNPN, SVGIG (reference sequence). The CDR3 DNA reads as TGTGCCTGGAGTGTAGGCGCGAACACCGGGGAGCTGTTTTTT. The encoded protein is CAWSVGANTGELFF.

The chain has TRBV5-5 and TRBJ2-3, with unresolved D. CDR1 SGHKS and CDR2 YYEKEE come from the germline V gene (reference sequence). This CDR3 is built from 14 residues. V was pared by 2 bases and J by 3 bases, with 10 bases between. CDR3 loop: CASSLLLRTDTQYF. DNA for the CDR3: TGTGCCAGCAGCTTATTACTGCGAACAGATACGCAGTATTTT. Complete variable domain (other parts from reference TRBV5-5 and TRBJ2-3): DAGVTQSPTHLIKTRGQQVTLRCSPISGHKSVSWYQQVLGQGPQFIFQYYEKEERGRGNFPDRFSARQFPNYSSELNVNALLLGDSALYLCASSLLLRTDTQYFGPGTRLTVL.

The CDR3 region has the DNA TGTGCCAGCAGCTTACAACTTGGGAACACTGAAGCTTTCTTT. Its protein product is CASSLQLGNTEAFF. The rearrangement links TRBV3-1 (or the pseudogene TRBV3-2) to TRBJ1-1; D remains unclear. Germline lookup yields CDR1 LGHDT and CDR2 YNNKEL (reference sequence). V lost 5 bases, J lost 1 base, and 11 bases lay in between. CDR3 length: 14 residues.

This chain links TRBV6-2 or TRBV6-3 with TRBJ2-5; D gene unclear. Germline-derived CDR1 and CDR2 are MNHEY and SVGEGT. The CDR3 totals 13 residues. With 2 bases removed from V and 2 bases from J, the gap between germline ends came to 6 bases. CDR3 sequence: CASSYPQQETQYF. DNA for the CDR3: TGTGCCAGCAGTTACCCCCAGCAAGAGACCCAGTACTTC.

V and J are TRBV7-2 and TRBJ1-4, with D possibly TRBD1 on 6 matching bases. The germline gives CDR1 SGHTA, CDR2 FQGNSA. V was trimmed by 5 bases and J by 7 bases, leaving 17 bases between them. The CDR3 runs to 15 residues. CDR3 DNA: TGTGCCAGCAGCCCCTCGTGGGGGGCTGGTGAAAAACTGTTTTTT. This codes for CASSPSWGAGEKLFF.

This chain uses TRBV10-3 with TRBJ2-4, with TRBD2 as a possible D gene (6 bases). Germline CDR1 is ENHRY and CDR2 is SYGVKD. V was pared by 3 bases and J by 6 bases, with 9 bases between. The CDR3 is made up of 13 amino acids. The CDR3 protein is CAISDRGLNIQYF. The CDR3 nucleotides are TGTGCCATCAGTGACCGGGGACTAAACATTCAGTACTTC.

This clone was seen more than once but under ten times. The gene calls are TRBV5-4 and TRBJ1-1; D uncertain. Germline values: CDR1 SGHNT, CDR2 YYREEE (reference sequence). Trimming shortened V by 2 bases and J by 0 bases, and 8 bases separated the two germline ends. The length of the CDR3 is 14 residues. CDR3 sequence reads: CASSFSSLNTEAFF. As DNA, the CDR3 is TGTGCCAGCAGCTTTTCCAGCCTGAACACTGAAGCTTTCTTT. The entire variable domain, with the rest obtained from reference TRBV5-4 and TRBJ1-1, is as follows: ETGVTQSPTHLIKTRGQQVTLRCSSQSGHNTVSWYQQALGQGPQFIFQYYREEENGRGNFPPRFSGLQFPNYSSELNVNALELDDSALYLCASSFSSLNTEAFFGQGTRLTVV.

V gene TRBV10-2 combines with J gene TRBJ2-7, with TRBD2 matching 7 bases. CDR1 is WSHSY and CDR2 is SAAADI in the germline V gene. This CDR3 contains 14 residues. The V and J ends lost 3 bases and 1 base, in that order; junction bases with no gene match: 3. Here the CDR3 DNA reads TGCGCCAGCAGTGACGGACTAGGGTCCTACGAGCAGTACTTC. Its protein is CASSDGLGSYEQYF.

The chain employs TRBV5-5 and TRBJ2-5, with D tentatively TRBD2 (6 bases). The CDR3 length is 14 residues. V was pared by 4 bases and J by 5 bases, with 15 bases between. Per the germline V gene, CDR1 is SGHKS and CDR2 is YYEKEE (reference sequence). The CDR3, as DNA: TGTGCCAGCAGCCCGGGGACTTTCGGGGAGACCCAGTACTTC. Protein product: CASSPGTFGETQYF.

The chain is built from TRBV6-5 and TRBJ1-5; the D gene is possibly TRBD1 (6 bases). Germline V gives CDR1 MNHEY, CDR2 SVGAGI. There are 14 residues in the CDR3. The ends were cut back, 7 bases at V and 3 bases at J, with 13 bases in the middle. CDR3 nucleotides: TGTGCCAGCACCGCCACAGGGTTCAATCAGCCCCAGCATTTT. Protein sequence: CASTATGFNQPQHF.

The chain employs TRBV6-5 and TRBJ2-1; 9 bases agree with TRBD1. In germline, CDR1 is MNHEY, CDR2 SVGAGI. V lost 4 bases, J lost 4 bases, and 5 bases stayed unmatched. This CDR3 is 15 amino acids long. Here the CDR3 DNA reads TGTGCCAGCAGTTCCGGACAGGGGCCTTACAATGAGCAGTTCTTC. The encoded protein is CASSSGQGPYNEQFF.

CDR3 coding DNA: TGTGCCAGCAGTAAAAGTGCGGGGACTGAAGCTTTCTTT. Translating it yields CASSKSAGTEAFF. This chain joins TRBV27 and TRBJ1-1; D remains ambiguous. The germline V gene encodes CDR1 MNHEY and CDR2 SMNVEV (reference sequence). The V and J ends lost 5 bases and 5 bases respectively, with 12 bases between them. This CDR3 spans 13 amino acids.

The chain carries TRBV12-3 or TRBV12-4 and TRBJ2-4; D is possibly TRBD1 (6 bases). The ends were cut back, 5 bases at V and 7 bases at J, with 9 bases in the middle. This CDR3 is 12 amino acids long. The CDR3 coding sequence is TGTGCCAGCAGTATTCAGGGGAACATTCAGTACTTC. It translates to CASSIQGNIQYF.

V gene TRBV6-5 combines with J gene TRBJ2-2, with 10 bases matching TRBD1. CDR1 is MNHEY and CDR2 is SVGAGI in the germline V gene. The CDR3 spans 16 residues. With 4 bases clipped from V and 6 bases from J, the junction kept 8 bases outside the gene matches. CDR3 loop: CASSWSLGQGAGELFF. CDR3 nucleotide sequence: TGTGCCAGCAGTTGGTCGCTTGGACAGGGGGCCGGGGAGCTGTTTTTT.

The genes are TRBV5-1 and TRBJ2-6; 7 positions match TRBD2. V trimming: 2 bases; J trimming: 2 bases; junction bases outside the gene matches: 1. This CDR3 region has 15 residues. The germline V gene has CDR1 SGHRS and CDR2 YFSETQ. The DNA for the CDR3 is TGCGCCAGCAGCTTCGCGGGGGCTGGGGCCAACGTCCTGACTTTC. It yields the protein CASSFAGAGANVLTF.

J is TRBJ2-7 and V is TRBV19; either TRBD1 or TRBD2 may fit D (5 bases each). V was trimmed by 6 bases and J by 3 bases, leaving 18 bases between them. The CDR3 is 15 amino acids. Germline V lookup: CDR1 LNHDA, CDR2 SQIVND (reference sequence). The CDR3 DNA is TGTGCCAGTAGGGGAATGGGGACCTACCACTACGAGCAGTACTTC. Residues: CASRGMGTYHYEQYF.

This chain uses TRBV5-4 with TRBJ2-6; 8 bases match TRBD1. The germline gives CDR1 SGHNT, CDR2 YYREEE (reference sequence). This CDR3 contains 17 residues. With 4 bases clipped from V and 2 bases from J, the junction kept 8 bases outside the gene matches. CDR3 protein: CASSARTTGAGANVLTF. DNA for the CDR3: TGTGCCAGCAGCGCCCGCACGACAGGGGCTGGGGCCAACGTCCTGACTTTC.

CDR3 sequence (DNA): TGTGCCAGCAGCCAACGACCGGGACTAGCGGCCACAGATACGCAGTATTTT. This translates into CASSQRPGLAATDTQYF. The chain employs TRBV7-6 and TRBJ2-3; TRBD2 agrees at 11 bases. The CDR3 has 17 amino acids. J lost 2 bases, V lost 5 bases, and 9 bases had no gene match. Germline loops: CDR1 SGHVS, CDR2 FNYEAQ.

The genes are TRBV19 and TRBJ2-7; 8 positions match TRBD2. This CDR3 spans 16 amino acids. The trim removed 4 bases at V and 6 bases at J, leaving 14 bases unmatched. Per germline, CDR1 LNHDA and CDR2 SQIVND (reference sequence). CDR3 nucleotides: TGTGCCAGTAGTACCGGGGGGGAGATTAGCGGCGGCGAGCAGTACTTC. Translated, it gives CASSTGGEISGGEQYF.

The V gene is TRBV28, the J gene TRBJ2-3; 8 positions agree with TRBD2. Germline V gene sequence: CDR1 MDHEN, CDR2 SYDVKM. V was clipped by 4 bases and J by 2 bases; unmatched bases: 14. The CDR3 loop spans 18 amino acids. The CDR3 nucleotides read TGTGCCAGCAGTTCTCGGGGGGGCAGGGTAGGGGCCACAGATACGCAGTATTTT. Translated, it gives CASSSRGGRVGATDTQYF.

V gene TRBV18 combines with J gene TRBJ1-5; D is unclear. The V gene lost 1 base and the J gene lost 0 bases, with 13 bases spanning the gap. Germline assignment: CDR1 KGHSH and CDR2 LQKENI. The CDR3 has 17 residues. The CDR3, as DNA: TGTGCCAGCTCACCACTAAGCCGGACGGATAGCAATCAGCCCCAGCATTTT. It yields the protein CASSPLSRTDSNQPQHF.

The chain links TRBV5-1 to TRBJ1-5; D not resolved. Per germline, CDR1 SGHRS and CDR2 YFSETQ. The CDR3 contains 13 residues. V lost 5 bases and J lost 4, with 10 bases in between. The CDR3: CASSSGVNQPQHF. DNA of the CDR3: TGCGCCAGCAGTTCCGGGGTAAATCAGCCCCAGCATTTT.

The chain couples TRBV5-5 to TRBJ2-5; D ambiguous. Germline-derived CDR1 and CDR2 are SGHKS and YYEKEE (reference sequence). With 3 bases removed from V and 3 bases from J, the gap between germline ends came to 15 bases. The CDR3 loop spans 15 amino acids. The CDR3 region is CASSSHNGAEETQYF. In DNA form, the CDR3 reads TGTGCCAGCAGCTCTCATAACGGCGCCGAAGAGACCCAGTACTTC. Full variable domain (remainder filled in from reference TRBV5-5 and TRBJ2-5): DAGVTQSPTHLIKTRGQQVTLRCSPISGHKSVSWYQQVLGQGPQFIFQYYEKEERGRGNFPDRFSARQFPNYSSELNVNALLLGDSALYLCASSSHNGAEETQYFGPGTRLLVL.

The genes are TRBV7-2 and TRBJ1-2, with D possibly matching TRBD1 (5 bases). The germline V gene has CDR1 SGHTA and CDR2 FQGNSA. The CDR3 contains 13 residues. V shed 3 bases and J shed 3 bases, with 8 bases lying between them. The CDR3 DNA is TGTGCCAGCAGCTTGCAGGGTGACTATGGCTACACCTTC. It codes for CASSLQGDYGYTF.